The present T cell receptor (beta chain) was sequenced within a study of technical replicates of blood from several donors. V dropped 8 bases and J dropped 3 bases, with 15 bases sitting between them. Germline V gene sequence: CDR1 MNHEY, CDR2 SVGAGI. There are 14 residues in the CDR3. TCRdb keeps only in-frame clones here, not all; method: immunoSEQ multiplex PCR. The repertoire includes 70,000 to 80,000 clones, 91% of them detected once, and under 0.4% sits in the top ten. The rearrangement uses TRBV6-5 and TRBJ2-3; D unresolved. The sample consisted of T cells isolated from PBMCs. This sequence originates from a human donor in good health. Some clones in this sample may be carry-over from other donors' samples. In DNA form, the CDR3 reads TGTGCCAGCTGGTCCGAACAGATGACAGATACGCAGTATTTT. It translates to CASWSEQMTDTQYF.